What follows are 32 T cell receptor beta chains derived from one specimen sequenced in a study of T cell responses to AZD1222 COVID-19 vaccine. The data were produced by immunoSEQ multiplex PCR, yet TCRdb's version contains in-frame clones alone and is incomplete. The table records about 200,000 clones, under 95% of them present only once. This specimen was peripheral blood, taken on day 0 of MenACWY control vaccination. These receptors were taken from an adult in good health.

The chain combines TRBV30 with TRBJ1-3, with 7 nucleotides matching TRBD1. Germline CDR1 reads GTSNPN; CDR2 reads SVGIG (reference sequence). CDR3 size: 14 residues. The V and J ends lost 7 bases and 2 bases, in that order; junction bases with no gene match: 8. The CDR3 reads CASLNRGPGNTIYF. The CDR3 DNA reads TGTGCCTCCCTAAACAGGGGACCTGGAAACACCATATATTTT.

This clone was observed once. This chain connects TRBV15 to TRBJ2-5; 8 nucleotides line up with TRBD1. V shed 0 bases, J shed 5 bases, and the junction held 8 bases outside the gene matches. Germline V gene data show CDR1 as LNHNV and CDR2 as YYDKDF (reference sequence). There are 16 residues in the CDR3. CDR3 coding DNA: TGTGCCACCAGCAGAGAGACAGGGACAGGAGGGGAGACCCAGTACTTC. It codes for CATSRETGTGGETQYF.

This rearrangement joins TRBV5-5 to TRBJ2-7; the D gene could be TRBD1 or TRBD2 (5 bases each). Trimming took 0 bases from V and 13 from J, leaving 20 bases between them. This CDR3 comprises 14 residues. Germline V gene data show CDR1 as SGHKS and CDR2 as YYEKEE (reference sequence). CDR3 sequence (DNA): TGTGCCAGCAGCTTGGCCGGGACCGACAGCTTAAGATACTTC. The encoded protein is CASSLAGTDSLRYF.

V is TRBV7-9 and J is TRBJ1-2, with D hard to call. This CDR3 region has 14 residues. Germline V gene lookup returns CDR1 SEHNR and CDR2 FQNEAQ (reference sequence). Trimming removed 2 bases at V and 0 bases at J, with 7 bases between. For the CDR3, the DNA is TGTGCCAGCAGCTTAAAATCAGCTAACTATGGCTACACCTTC. Its translation is CASSLKSANYGYTF.

The chain joins TRBV29-1 to TRBJ1-2, with D maybe TRBD1 (5 bases). The CDR3 totals 12 residues. V was shortened by 2 bases and J by 5 bases, with 9 bases between the two germline ends. CDR1 and CDR2 (germline): SQVTM, ANQGSEA. CDR3 sequence: CSVERQRYGYTF. The CDR3, as DNA: TGCAGCGTTGAAAGACAGAGGTATGGCTACACCTTC.

This chain uses TRBV5-5 with TRBJ1-2; 9 bases agree with TRBD1. The germline V gene has CDR1 SGHKS and CDR2 YYEKEE (reference sequence). After removal of 2 bases from V and 4 bases from J, the junction contained 6 bases not matched to a gene. This CDR3 is 15 amino acids long. The CDR3: CASSFTGGRSYGYTF. The CDR3 nucleotides are TGTGCCAGCAGCTTTACAGGGGGCAGGAGCTATGGCTACACCTTC.

The sample holds one count of this clone. V is TRBV27 and J is TRBJ1-3, with D tentatively TRBD1 (6 bases). V lost 6 bases to trimming and J lost 4 bases, with 16 bases between them. CDR1 and CDR2 from the germline V gene are MNHEY and SMNVEV (reference sequence). The length of the CDR3 is 15 residues. Here the CDR3 reads CASRARGGAGNTIYF. The CDR3 DNA reads as TGTGCCAGCAGAGCCCGAGGGGGAGCAGGAAACACCATATATTTT.

As to this clone: Within the sample, other DNA sequences also encode this same CDR3. The chain links TRBV5-1 to TRBJ2-5; 8 nucleotides agree with TRBD2. The CDR3 is made up of 14 amino acids. The J segment lost 2 bases and the V segment lost 4 bases, leaving 4 bases of the junction unmatched. Germline-derived CDR1 and CDR2 are SGHRS and YFSETQ. The CDR3 here is CASSPGGGQETQYF. For the CDR3, the DNA is TGCGCCAGCAGCCCCGGGGGGGGTCAAGAGACCCAGTACTTC.

A note on this clone: Other DNA sequences within the sample encode an identical CDR3. The chain employs TRBV6-5 and TRBJ1-5; TRBD1 aligns across 8 bases. The CDR3 runs 15 residues. In germline, CDR1 is MNHEY, CDR2 SVGAGI. Trimming cost V 4 bases and J 1 base; bases outside gene matches: 3. CDR3 protein: CASSSDRGSNQPQHF. The CDR3 DNA follows: TGTGCCAGCAGTTCCGACAGGGGAAGCAATCAGCCCCAGCATTTT.

This clone was detected only once. The CDR3 loop is CASRSLRRLYYEQYF. In DNA, the CDR3 is TGTGCCAGCAGATCTCTCAGGCGGCTATACTACGAGCAGTACTTC. The gene calls are TRBV27 and TRBJ2-7; D unclear. The CDR3 is 15 amino acids. Trimming shortened V by 6 bases and J by 3 bases, and 18 bases separated the two germline ends. Germline assignment: CDR1 MNHEY and CDR2 SMNVEV (reference sequence).

The CDR3 spells CAWSWGEGQPQHF. CDR3 sequence (DNA): TGTGCCTGGAGTTGGGGGGAAGGCCAGCCCCAGCATTTT. The V and J genes are TRBV30 and TRBJ1-5, with a weak D call TRBD1 (5 bases). Trimming shortened V by 2 bases and J by 7 bases, and 12 bases separated the two germline ends. Germline lookup yields CDR1 GTSNPN and CDR2 SVGIG (reference sequence). The CDR3 extends over 13 amino acids.

This chain joins TRBV6-6 and TRBJ1-6, with D possibly matching TRBD1 (5 bases). Trimming removed 10 bases at V and 10 bases at J, with 23 bases between. The germline V gene has CDR1 MNHNY and CDR2 SVGAGI (reference sequence). The CDR3 is made up of 15 amino acids. CDR3 in DNA: TGTGCCACCCTTATGGGGGGGAGGGGCCAGTCACCCCTCCACTTT. Its protein product is CATLMGGRGQSPLHF.

The V and J genes are TRBV11-3 and TRBJ1-1; possibly TRBD1 for D (6 bases). The CDR3 spans 13 residues. Germline V gene sequence: CDR1 SGHNT, CDR2 YENEEA. V lost 5 bases to trimming and J lost 5 bases, with 12 bases between them. The CDR3 DNA sequence: TGTGCCAGCAGCCAGAGGGGGGGGACTGAAGCTTTCTTT. Translating it yields CASSQRGGTEAFF.

This clone was picked up a small number of times. The V and J genes are TRBV5-6 and TRBJ1-2; 8 bases map to TRBD1. V shed 0 bases, J shed 5 bases, and the junction held 6 bases outside the gene matches. The CDR3 runs to 15 residues. Germline V gene lookup returns CDR1 SGHDT and CDR2 YYEEEE. The CDR3 bases are TGTGCCAGCAGCTTGGGTCAGGGGGCTAGGTATGGCTACACCTTC. Amino acids: CASSLGQGARYGYTF.

The chain links TRBV28 to TRBJ1-1, with D tentatively TRBD1 (6 bases). The CDR3 length is 14 residues. Germline V gene lookup returns CDR1 MDHEN and CDR2 SYDVKM. Trimming stripped 4 bases from V and 4 bases from J, with 13 bases between. DNA for the CDR3: TGTGCCAGCAGTTATAAGACAGGTAGCACTGAAGCTTTCTTT. It translates to CASSYKTGSTEAFF.

This clone occurred a few times. The chain has TRBV14 and TRBJ2-1; D possibly corresponds to TRBD2 (5 bases). Germline V gene sequence: CDR1 SGHDN, CDR2 FVKESK. V shed 2 bases and J shed 7 bases, with 18 bases lying between them. The CDR3 length is 16 residues. CDR3 amino acids: CASSQSLASPRNEQFF. The CDR3 DNA reads TGTGCCAGCAGCCAATCCTTGGCTAGCCCTAGGAATGAGCAGTTCTTC.

The chain has TRBV29-1 and TRBJ2-6; 7 bases fit TRBD1. The V gene's germline CDR1 is SQVTM and CDR2 ANQGSEA. This CDR3 is built from 15 residues. V dropped 8 bases and J dropped 0; count of bases not matched to a gene: 7. The CDR3 spells CSFRQGGSGANVLTF. The CDR3 DNA follows: TGCAGCTTCCGACAGGGCGGCTCTGGGGCCAACGTCCTGACTTTC.

In its sample, this clone was seen once. The rearrangement links TRBV13 to TRBJ2-1; perhaps TRBD2 as D (6 bases). This CDR3 is built from 15 residues. The V gene's germline CDR1 is PRHDT and CDR2 FYEKMQ (reference sequence). V was shortened by 0 bases and J by 9 bases, with 15 bases between the two germline ends. The CDR3 nucleotides are TGTGCCAGCAGCTTAGGGGTGGTGTCGGAGGGTGAGCAGTTCTTC. Translation gives CASSLGVVSEGEQFF.

The chain combines TRBV5-1 with TRBJ1-4; D is unclear. V lost 3 bases, J lost 4 bases, and 16 bases lay in between. Germline CDR1 SGHRS, CDR2 YFSETQ. The CDR3 loop spans 16 amino acids. The CDR3 sequence: CASSSGRPARNEKLFF. The CDR3 nucleotides read TGCGCCAGCAGCTCCGGACGCCCAGCACGTAATGAAAAACTGTTTTTT. Together with reference TRBV5-1 and TRBJ1-4, the CDR3 gives the full variable domain: KAGVTQTPRYLIKTRGQQVTLSCSPISGHRSVSWYQQTPGQGLQFLFEYFSETQRNKGNFPGRFSGRQFSNSRSEMNVSTLELGDSALYLCASSSGRPARNEKLFFGSGTQLSVL.

The chain links TRBV30 to TRBJ2-1; tentative D call: TRBD1 (6 bases). The length of the CDR3 is 12 residues. Trimming stripped 1 base from V and 8 bases from J, with 9 bases between. Germline assignment: CDR1 GTSNPN and CDR2 SVGIG (reference sequence). CDR3 sequence (DNA): TGTGCCTGGAGTGGGGGGCGCGATGAGCAGTTCTTC. This gives the protein CAWSGGRDEQFF.

The V gene is TRBV7-2, the J gene TRBJ2-2; no clear D gene. V was pared by 8 bases and J by 1 base, with 8 bases between. The germline CDR1 and CDR2 sequences are SGHTA and FQGNSA. This CDR3 is 13 amino acids long. The CDR3 DNA reads as TGTGCCAGCTCTGACAAGAACACCGGGGAGCTGTTTTTT. Translating gives CASSDKNTGELFF.

The V and J genes are TRBV5-4 and TRBJ1-2; 9 nucleotides line up with TRBD1. This CDR3 spans 16 amino acids. Per germline, CDR1 SGHNT and CDR2 YYREEE (reference sequence). Trimming at V came to 4 bases and at J to 5 bases, leaving 12 bases not matched to a gene. The CDR3 loop reads CASSRQGGLKGYGYTF. The CDR3 DNA reads as TGTGCCAGCAGCCGACAGGGGGGTCTAAAGGGATATGGCTACACCTTC.

This chain joins TRBV5-6 and TRBJ1-2; TRBD1 is a possible D gene (5 bases). V was pared by 4 bases and J by 2 bases, with 12 bases between. The CDR3 runs to 14 residues. The germline gives CDR1 SGHDT, CDR2 YYEEEE. The CDR3 here is CASSLGTVNYGYTF. CDR3 bases: TGTGCCAGCAGCCTAGGGACGGTAAACTATGGCTACACCTTC.

This rearrangement joins TRBV15 to TRBJ2-3; no definite D call. CDR3 size: 12 residues. V shed 0 bases and J shed 7 bases, with 5 bases lying between them. Germline loops: CDR1 LNHNV, CDR2 YYDKDF (reference sequence). This CDR3 is CATSRDDYTQYF. CDR3 coding DNA: TGTGCCACCAGCAGAGATGACTATACGCAGTATTTT.

The chain links TRBV3-1 (or the pseudogene TRBV3-2) to TRBJ1-2, with D hard to call. The CDR3 covers 13 residues. V was pared by 1 base and J by 8 bases, with 11 bases between. Germline V gene data show CDR1 as LGHDT and CDR2 as YNNKEL (reference sequence). CDR3 protein: CASSQVPGWGYTF. Written as DNA, the CDR3 is TGTGCCAGCAGCCAAGTTCCGGGCTGGGGCTACACCTTC.

The chain uses TRBV7-2 and TRBJ1-5, with a weak D call TRBD1 (6 bases). The germline V gene encodes CDR1 SGHTA and CDR2 FQGNSA. The CDR3 sequence is 15 residues long. V lost 1 base to trimming and J lost 7 bases, with 14 bases between them. The CDR3 coding sequence is TGTGCCAGCAGCTTAGTCTCAGGGGCAGGACAGCCCCAGCATTTT. It specifies CASSLVSGAGQPQHF.

V usage is TRBV27 and J usage is TRBJ2-5; D might be TRBD1 (6 bases). Trimming left V 5 bases short and J 1 base short, with 17 bases between. The CDR3 loop spans 16 amino acids. Germline assignment: CDR1 MNHEY and CDR2 SMNVEV (reference sequence). CDR3 residues: CASSPALNRAQETQYF. The CDR3 DNA reads TGTGCCAGCAGTCCGGCCCTAAACAGGGCCCAAGAGACCCAGTACTTC.

This rearrangement joins TRBV3-1 (or the pseudogene TRBV3-2) to TRBJ2-4; D could derive from TRBD1 or TRBD2 (5 bases each). The CDR3 is made up of 16 amino acids. The germline V gene has CDR1 LGHDT and CDR2 YNNKEL (reference sequence). V lost 0 bases, J lost 2 bases, and 11 bases lay in between. The CDR3 nucleotides are TGTGCCAGCAGCCAAGAGGATCAGGGACCCAAAAACATTCAGTACTTC. It is translated as CASSQEDQGPKNIQYF.

This clone was picked up a small number of times. The chain is built from TRBV5-1 and TRBJ2-1, with a tentative D call TRBD1 (5 bases). The germline CDR1 and CDR2 sequences are SGHRS and YFSETQ. This CDR3 has 14 residues. The germline V and J ends were trimmed by 3 bases and 5 bases, with 12 bases remaining between them. Written as DNA, the CDR3 is TGCGCCAGCAGCTCCCTCGACAGTAACAATGAGCAGTTCTTC. Translation: CASSSLDSNNEQFF.

The V call is TRBV7-6, the J call TRBJ2-3; D remains ambiguous. V was trimmed by 5 bases and J by 2 bases, leaving 2 bases between them. CDR3 length: 11 residues. Germline V gene lookup returns CDR1 SGHVS and CDR2 FNYEAQ. CDR3 in amino acids: CASSATDTQYF. Here the CDR3 DNA reads TGTGCCAGCAGCGCCACAGATACGCAGTATTTT.

This chain links TRBV3-1 (or the pseudogene TRBV3-2) with TRBJ1-2; D gene unclear. The CDR3 runs to 13 residues. The ends were cut back, 4 bases at V and 0 bases at J, with 6 bases in the middle. CDR1 is LGHDT and CDR2 is YNNKEL in the germline V gene (reference sequence). CDR3 nucleotides: TGTGCCAGCAGCCTCCAAACTAACTATGGCTACACCTTC. Its protein product is CASSLQTNYGYTF.

The chain couples TRBV18 to TRBJ1-4; 9 bases are a match to TRBD1. V gave up 3 bases and J gave up 8 bases; unmatched junction bases: 4. The CDR3 length is 14 residues. From germline, CDR1 is KGHSH and CDR2 LQKENI. CDR3 sequence (DNA): TGTGCCAGCTCACCGACAGGGGGTTGGGAAAAACTGTTTTTT. Protein product: CASSPTGGWEKLFF.